This T cell receptor (beta chain) emerged from a study of identical twins. Unique molecular identifiers were present on cDNA, and template switching added a universal primer site. TCRdb analysed the 5' RACE reads with MiXCR anew, one entry per CDR3 protein. The sample includes a few hundred thousand distinct CDR3 sequences, 8.5% to 10% of them seen just once. Germline values: CDR1 ENHRY, CDR2 SYGVKD. The CDR3 has 17 residues. V was cut by 0 bases and J by 2 bases, with 15 bases left in between. Study-wide findings and caveats: Out-of-frame alpha sequences common to twins were enriched for low generation probability.

Concerning this clonotype: Its antigen is as yet unknown.

The source of this sequence is a woman aged 50 to 60 in good health. This chain links TRBV10-3 with TRBJ2-3, with D possibly being TRBD2 (5 bases). What was sequenced was naive T cells sorted from blood. In nucleotides, the CDR3 is TGTGCCATCAGTGAGTCGAAATCCGGGATCGACACAGATACGCAGTATTTT. It yields the protein CAISESKSGIDTDTQYF.